The 20 T cell receptor beta chains below come from one sample, sequenced in a study of PD-1 blockade in classical Hodgkin lymphoma. Using immunoSEQ multiplex PCR, the repertoire was profiled, and TCRdb retains in-frame clones only, with some absent. The sample carries roughly 56,000 clones, around 90% recorded once. As to time point: cycle 4 day 1 (C4D1), after more than five weeks of nivolumab. Relapse was seen in all patients after autologous stem cell transplantation, and brentuximab vedotin exposure was variable. The material was peripheral blood mononuclear cells (PBMCs), obtained before the fourth cycle of nivolumab. The receptors shown here come from a human donor with classical Hodgkin lymphoma.

This clone was recorded once. The chain uses TRBV6-5 and TRBJ1-1; D is undetermined. Looked up from germline, CDR1 is MNHEY and CDR2 is SVGAGI. This CDR3 region has 14 residues. V lost 6 bases to trimming and J lost 2 bases, with 13 bases between them. The CDR3 sequence: CASSPGPANTEAFF. The CDR3 DNA sequence: TGTGCCAGCAGCCCAGGACCGGCCAACACTGAAGCTTTCTTT.

V and J are TRBV7-9 and TRBJ2-5; D is perhaps TRBD2 (6 bases). The V end lost 1 base, the J end lost 7 bases, and 7 bases lay between the germline ends. Germline V gives CDR1 SEHNR, CDR2 FQNEAQ (reference sequence). The CDR3 is made up of 12 amino acids. The chain's CDR3 is CASSLVGGTQYF. The CDR3 DNA follows: TGTGCCAGCAGCTTAGTCGGGGGGACCCAGTACTTC.

The chain recombines TRBV5-1 with TRBJ1-1; 8 bases are a match to TRBD1. This CDR3 has 16 amino acids. V lost 1 base to trimming and J lost 0 bases; unmatched junction nucleotides: 5. Germline V CDR1 and CDR2: SGHRS, YFSETQ. CDR3 region: CASSLMGQDMNTEAFF. Here the CDR3 DNA reads TGCGCCAGCAGCTTGATGGGACAGGATATGAACACTGAAGCTTTCTTT.

The CDR3 protein is CASSYFQGAHYGYTF. The CDR3 coding sequence is TGTGCCAGCAGTTACTTTCAGGGGGCACACTATGGCTACACCTTC. This sequence joins TRBV6-5 and TRBJ1-2; 8 bases agree with TRBD1. Germline V gene lookup returns CDR1 MNHEY and CDR2 SVGAGI. With 1 base clipped from V and 3 bases from J, the junction kept 4 bases outside the gene matches. This CDR3 is built from 15 residues.

This clone has only one observation. V usage is TRBV5-1 and J usage is TRBJ2-1; 9 positions agree with TRBD2. The V gene end was trimmed by 3 bases and the J gene end by 6 bases; junction bases not matched to a gene: 7. CDR1 is SGHRS, CDR2 YFSETQ, per germline. This CDR3 region has 15 residues. CDR3 in DNA: TGCGCCAGCAGCTCGTGGCTAGCGGGGCTCAATGAGCAGTTCTTC. It specifies CASSSWLAGLNEQFF.

This chain links TRBV28 with TRBJ1-1, with 7 bases identical to TRBD1. Trimming cost V 8 bases and J 4 bases; bases outside gene matches: 7. The CDR3 extends over 13 amino acids. Per germline, CDR1 MDHEN and CDR2 SYDVKM. This chain's CDR3 is CASWRGPRTEAFF. The CDR3 DNA is TGTGCCAGCTGGAGGGGGCCGCGCACTGAAGCTTTCTTT.

A few counts support this clone. The chain carries TRBV18 and TRBJ1-2; 8 bases agree with TRBD1. Germline-derived CDR1 and CDR2 are KGHSH and LQKENI. The J segment lost 7 bases and the V segment lost 3 bases, leaving 4 bases of the junction unmatched. The CDR3 consists of 13 residues. CDR3 bases: TGTGCCAGCTCACCGGACAGGGATCGTGGCTACACCTTC. As protein: CASSPDRDRGYTF.

J is TRBJ2-3 and V is TRBV5-1; TRBD2 might be the D (6 bases). Germline V lookup: CDR1 SGHRS, CDR2 YFSETQ. The CDR3 runs to 14 residues. Trimming took off 0 bases at V and 5 bases at J, with 10 bases between the two ends. CDR3 DNA: TGCGCCAGCAGCTTGGGCGGGGTCGAAGATACGCAGTATTTT. Protein sequence: CASSLGGVEDTQYF. The variable domain in full, completed from reference TRBV5-1 and TRBJ2-3, reads KAGVTQTPRYLIKTRGQQVTLSCSPISGHRSVSWYQQTPGQGLQFLFEYFSETQRNKGNFPGRFSGRQFSNSRSEMNVSTLELGDSALYLCASSLGGVEDTQYFGPGTRLTVL.

The chain joins TRBV7-6 to TRBJ2-2; perhaps TRBD1 as D (6 bases). The V end lost 2 bases, the J end lost 3 bases, and 10 bases lay between the germline ends. The CDR3 is 15 residues long. CDR1 is SGHVS, CDR2 FNYEAQ, per germline. The CDR3 DNA reads TGTGCCAGCAGCTTAAAGCACAGGGACACCGGGGAGCTGTTTTTT. This encodes CASSLKHRDTGELFF.

The chain joins TRBV27 to TRBJ2-7; D is undetermined. CDR1 MNHEY and CDR2 SMNVEV come from the germline V gene (reference sequence). V lost 5 bases and J 3 bases, leaving 20 bases between the germline ends. The CDR3 consists of 16 residues. The CDR3 DNA sequence: TGTGCCAGCAGTCATCGGGCCGACTCTTTTTTCTACGAGCAGTACTTC. It encodes CASSHRADSFFYEQYF.

The count of this clone is one. This chain links TRBV5-1 with TRBJ2-2; D is undetermined. V was pared by 0 bases and J by 5 bases, with 11 bases between. The CDR3 length is 15 residues. CDR1 and CDR2 from the germline V gene are SGHRS and YFSETQ. In nucleotides, the CDR3 is TGCGCCAGCAGCTTGGGCCGCCTTGCGACCGGGGAGCTGTTTTTT. Translating it yields CASSLGRLATGELFF.

CDR3 nucleotide sequence: TGTGCCTGGAGTTGGGCTAGCGGGATGTACAATGAGCAGTTCTTC. It specifies CAWSWASGMYNEQFF. The genes are TRBV30 and TRBJ2-1; 9 bases match TRBD2. This CDR3 spans 15 amino acids. Germline V gene data show CDR1 as GTSNPN and CDR2 as SVGIG (reference sequence). V shed 2 bases, J shed 4 bases, and the junction held 6 bases outside the gene matches.

This sequence joins TRBV7-9 and TRBJ2-1; 7 bases align to TRBD1. CDR1 is SEHNR and CDR2 is FQNEAQ in the germline V gene (reference sequence). The CDR3 covers 12 residues. The ends lost 1 base at V and 15 bases at J; junction bases unmatched: 6. In DNA, the CDR3 is TGTGCCAGCAGCTTAGTACAGGGGAATTGGTTCTTC. Translating it yields CASSLVQGNWFF.

The CDR3 loop reads CASSIVEGPNSPLHF. The CDR3 DNA follows: TGTGCCAGTAGTATAGTGGAGGGGCCCAATTCACCCCTCCACTTT. The chain employs TRBV19 and TRBJ1-6, with D possibly matching TRBD1 (5 bases). The V gene lost 1 base and the J gene lost 7 bases, with 11 bases spanning the gap. Per germline, CDR1 LNHDA and CDR2 SQIVND (reference sequence). The CDR3 totals 15 residues.

The chain combines TRBV4-2 with TRBJ1-4, with D perhaps matching TRBD1 (6 bases). Germline loops: CDR1 LGHNA, CDR2 YNFKEQ. V was cut by 0 bases and J by 5 bases, with 10 bases left in between. The CDR3 consists of 15 residues. The CDR3 region has the DNA TGTGCCAGCAGCCAAGATGGACAGCAAAATGAAAAACTGTTTTTT. The encoded protein is CASSQDGQQNEKLFF.

The chain employs TRBV28 and TRBJ1-3, with a possible D match to TRBD1 (5 bases). V dropped 3 bases and J dropped 4 bases, with 10 bases sitting between them. CDR3 length: 14 residues. Germline V CDR1 and CDR2: MDHEN, SYDVKM. For the CDR3, the DNA is TGTGCCAGCAGTTTCAGGGTGTCCGGAAACACCATATATTTT. Its protein product is CASSFRVSGNTIYF.

DNA of the CDR3: TGTGCCAGCAGCCGACCCATCGGGCAAGGGAACACTGAAGCTTTCTTT. Its protein product is CASSRPIGQGNTEAFF. The rearrangement uses TRBV4-2 and TRBJ1-1, with D unclear. Germline-derived CDR1 and CDR2 are LGHNA and YNFKEQ. The germline V and J ends were trimmed by 4 bases and 1 base, with 16 bases remaining between them. This CDR3 spans 16 amino acids.

Here the CDR3 reads CASSPTPGIQAFF. Written as DNA, the CDR3 is TGTGCCAGCAGCCCAACCCCAGGAATACAAGCTTTCTTT. The J gene is TRBJ1-1, the V gene TRBV7-3, with D unclear. The germline gives CDR1 SGHTA, CDR2 FQGTGA. This CDR3 is built from 13 residues. V was cut by 5 bases and J by 9 bases, with 16 bases left in between.

This clone is a singleton in its sample. This chain links TRBV27 with TRBJ1-2, with D hard to call. Germline V gene data show CDR1 as MNHEY and CDR2 as SMNVEV (reference sequence). This CDR3 comprises 13 residues. V lost 3 bases to trimming and J lost 8 bases, with 13 bases between them. CDR3 nucleotides: TGTGCCAGCAGTTTCTCTGGAGCCGGGGGCTACACCTTC. Translating gives CASSFSGAGGYTF.

This clone came up once. The gene calls are TRBV4-1 and TRBJ2-1, with TRBD2 matching over 10 bases. Germline assignment: CDR1 MGHRA and CDR2 YSYEKL. The CDR3 is made up of 17 amino acids. After removal of 0 bases from V and 5 bases from J, the junction contained 7 bases not matched to a gene. The CDR3: CASSQDFASGGNNEQFF. The DNA for the CDR3 is TGCGCCAGCAGCCAAGATTTCGCTAGCGGGGGTAACAATGAGCAGTTCTTC.